This TCR beta chain was identified during a study of blood T cells in healthy people across ages. PCR was performed a second time for about 7 to 12 cycles using a sample-barcoded 5' primer and a J-beta primer mix. TCRdb used MiXCR to reprocess the 5' RACE reads, holding one entry per CDR3 protein. Among about 510,000 distinct CDR3 sequences listed, around 27% were seen once. Comment on this clonotype: Its antigen is still unknown.

The CDR3 runs to 16 residues. CDR1 is LGHNA and CDR2 is YNFKEQ in the germline V gene. Study-level results: Not knowing donor CMV status may have confounded expanded clonotype changes.

In addition, the sample was reused for a study of T cells of mothers and their children.

This receptor was obtained from a boy younger than 10 in good health. The source material was blood. The V call is TRBV4-2, the J call TRBJ2-5; TRBD2 matches 11 bases. The J call is doubtful: the DNA matches TRBJ2-1 better. CDR3 coding DNA: TGTGCCAGCAGCCAAGAAGGGACTAGCGGTAACAATGAGCAGTTCTTC. Translating gives CASSQEGTSGNNEQFF.